Each of the 21 T cell receptor beta chains below was sequenced from the same sample in a study of CD8+ T cells in alopecia areata. Documented treatment: oral pan-JAK inhibitor, 5-10 mg twice daily. RNA extraction was followed by reverse transcription into cDNA, which acted as the sequencing template. Method: immunoSEQ multiplex PCR; TCRdb's copy keeps in-frame clones and lacks some. This sample carries fewer than 250,000 clones, about 64% of them seen once, and the ten largest clones take more than 3.5%. The sequencing used CD4+ T cells sorted from blood, collected at week 4, from a patient treated with tofacitinib. Every receptor here comes from a human donor with alopecia areata.

This clone was picked up one time. The gene calls are TRBV5-6 and TRBJ2-1, with D unresolved. V lost 0 bases to trimming and J lost 8 bases, with 6 bases between them. This CDR3 has 12 amino acids. Germline lookup yields CDR1 SGHDT and CDR2 YYEEEE. The CDR3 DNA reads TGTGCCAGCAGCTTGGTCGGACATGAGCAGTTCTTC. This translates into CASSLVGHEQFF.

The rearrangement links TRBV14 to TRBJ1-2; D uncertain. Trimming pared 4 bases from V and 0 bases from J, leaving 6 bases between. The germline V gene has CDR1 SGHDN and CDR2 FVKESK. The length of the CDR3 is 13 residues. The CDR3 here is CASSRDTNYGYTF. CDR3 DNA: TGTGCCAGCAGCCGTGACACTAACTATGGCTACACCTTC.

This clone showed up just a few times. This chain links TRBV19 with TRBJ1-2; D possibly corresponds to TRBD1 (6 bases). V lost 7 bases and J 2 bases, leaving 14 bases between the germline ends. The CDR3 covers 14 residues. The V gene's germline CDR1 is LNHDA and CDR2 SQIVND (reference sequence). The CDR3 DNA is TGTGCCAGTACCAACGACAGGCCGAACTATGGCTACACCTTC. Translation: CASTNDRPNYGYTF.

Only one count was recorded for this clone. The chain carries TRBV27 and TRBJ2-1; D gene unclear. The CDR3 has 11 residues. CDR1 MNHEY and CDR2 SMNVEV come from the germline V gene (reference sequence). V lost 3 bases, J lost 6 bases, and 3 bases lay in between. The CDR3 sequence is CASSFLNEQFF. The CDR3 coding sequence is TGTGCCAGCAGTTTTCTCAATGAGCAGTTCTTC.

The V call is TRBV6-1, the J call TRBJ2-3; tentative D call: TRBD2 (5 bases). This CDR3 has 14 residues. V lost 3 bases and J lost 8, with 15 bases in between. Germline V gives CDR1 MNHNS, CDR2 SASEGT. For the CDR3, the DNA is TGTGCCAGCAGTGAGGAGGCGAGGGCACGTACGCAGTATTTT. Amino acids: CASSEEARARTQYF.

The J gene is TRBJ2-7, the V gene TRBV15, with TRBD1 matching 7 bases. The CDR3 consists of 16 residues. Germline V lookup: CDR1 LNHNV, CDR2 YYDKDF (reference sequence). With 3 bases clipped from V and 3 bases from J, the junction kept 11 bases outside the gene matches. CDR3 DNA: TGTGCCACCAGCAGGGACAGGAAACTCAGGGACTACGAGCAGTACTTC. Amino acids: CATSRDRKLRDYEQYF.

V gene TRBV6-6 combines with J gene TRBJ2-7; D is unresolved. The V end was cut by 7 bases, the J end by 1 base, with 11 bases between. Looked up from germline, CDR1 is MNHNY and CDR2 is SVGAGI (reference sequence). The length of the CDR3 is 13 residues. The CDR3 loop is CASKKQESYEQYF. The DNA of the CDR3 is TGTGCCAGCAAAAAGCAAGAATCCTACGAGCAGTACTTC.

The rearrangement links TRBV5-4 to TRBJ2-5; the D gene is possibly TRBD2 (7 bases). The V gene's germline CDR1 is SGHNT and CDR2 YYREEE (reference sequence). The CDR3 spans 16 residues. V was trimmed by 5 bases and J by 1 base, leaving 18 bases between them. The CDR3: CASRPYAGASQETQYF. CDR3 sequence (DNA): TGTGCCAGCAGGCCATATGCGGGGGCCTCCCAAGAGACCCAGTACTTC. The entire variable domain, with the rest obtained from reference TRBV5-4 and TRBJ2-5, is as follows: ETGVTQSPTHLIKTRGQQVTLRCSSQSGHNTVSWYQQALGQGPQFIFQYYREEENGRGNFPPRFSGLQFPNYSSELNVNALELDDSALYLCASRPYAGASQETQYFGPGTRLLVL.

This clone was counted only a few times. CDR3 DNA sequence: TGCGCCAGCGGCATTCGGGAACAAGAGACCCAGTACTTC. This encodes CASGIREQETQYF. The genes are TRBV4-1 and TRBJ2-5; the D gene is possibly TRBD2 (5 bases). CDR3 length equals 13 residues. V shed 8 bases and J shed 2 bases, with 12 bases lying between them. Germline-derived CDR1 and CDR2 are MGHRA and YSYEKL.

The V and J genes are TRBV25-1 and TRBJ2-3; 8 bases agree with TRBD2. There are 14 residues in the CDR3. The germline gives CDR1 MGHDK, CDR2 SYGVNS. V shed 5 bases, J shed 6 bases, and the junction held 7 bases outside the gene matches. In nucleotides, the CDR3 is TGTGCCAGCAGTAGCAGCGGGGGTTTCGATACGCAGTATTTT. Residues: CASSSSGGFDTQYF.

This clone was detected a few times. The V call is TRBV27, the J call TRBJ2-7, with 7 bases aligning to TRBD1. The germline CDR1 and CDR2 sequences are MNHEY and SMNVEV (reference sequence). Trimming cost V 5 bases and J 2 bases; bases outside gene matches: 9. The CDR3 contains 15 residues. In DNA, the CDR3 is TGTGCCAGCAGTCTCCTCCCAGGGGGAGCCTACGAGCAGTACTTC. It specifies CASSLLPGGAYEQYF.

This chain joins TRBV4-1 and TRBJ2-1; D tentatively reads TRBD1 or TRBD2 (5 bases each). Trimming pared 0 bases from V and 2 bases from J, leaving 5 bases between. Germline V gene lookup returns CDR1 MGHRA and CDR2 YSYEKL. The CDR3 loop spans 14 amino acids. The DNA of the CDR3 is TGCGCCAGCAGCCAAGAGGGGGCCTACAATGAGCAGTTCTTC. Protein: CASSQEGAYNEQFF.

The chain recombines TRBV6-4 with TRBJ2-5; D assignment may be TRBD1 or TRBD2 (5 bases each). The CDR3 has 13 amino acids. CDR1 and CDR2 (germline): MRHNA, SNTAGT. V was cut by 5 bases and J by 5 bases, with 12 bases left in between. The CDR3 sequence is CASSTVGDETQYF. The CDR3 DNA reads as TGTGCCAGCAGTACCGTGGGGGACGAGACCCAGTACTTC.

The chain joins TRBV6-5 to TRBJ1-5; no reliable D call. V dropped 8 bases and J dropped 4 bases, with 9 bases sitting between them. The CDR3 consists of 12 residues. Germline CDR1 is MNHEY and CDR2 is SVGAGI. CDR3 loop: CASGLVNQPQHF. In nucleotides, the CDR3 is TGTGCCAGCGGGTTGGTTAATCAGCCCCAGCATTTT.

This clone was recorded a few times. The V and J genes are TRBV7-9 and TRBJ2-7, with D uncertain. Trimming left V 3 bases short and J 0 bases short, with 6 bases between. CDR3 length: 13 residues. CDR1 and CDR2 (germline): SEHNR, FQNEAQ (reference sequence). CDR3 sequence: CASSFGNSYEQYF. The DNA of the CDR3 is TGTGCCAGCAGCTTTGGGAACTCCTACGAGCAGTACTTC.

This chain joins TRBV30 and TRBJ1-6; no reliable D call. Germline values: CDR1 GTSNPN, CDR2 SVGIG (reference sequence). The CDR3 consists of 13 residues. The V and J ends lost 1 base and 10 bases respectively, with 11 bases between them. The CDR3 coding sequence is TGTGCCTGGAGTGCGTCGGACGGATCACCCCTCCACTTT. Translating gives CAWSASDGSPLHF.

This chain connects TRBV7-2 to TRBJ1-2; D remains ambiguous. This CDR3 contains 15 residues. CDR1 is SGHTA, CDR2 FQGNSA, per germline. Trimming stripped 10 bases from V and 2 bases from J, with 20 bases between. This CDR3 is CANRDIRGQNYGYTF. The CDR3 DNA sequence: TGTGCCAACAGAGATATAAGAGGGCAGAACTATGGCTACACCTTC.

This clone has more than one count but fewer than ten. V usage is TRBV7-2 and J usage is TRBJ1-5; TRBD1 matches 9 bases. The length of the CDR3 is 14 residues. CDR1 and CDR2 from the germline V gene are SGHTA and FQGNSA. J lost 6 bases, V lost 3 bases, and 3 bases had no gene match. The CDR3 reads CASSFGTGRQPQHF. The CDR3 region has the DNA TGTGCCAGCAGCTTTGGGACAGGGCGTCAGCCCCAGCATTTT.

Concerning this clone: One end of the junction does not line up with germline, which may come from a read error. Other DNA sequences in the same sample also yield this CDR3. The chain recombines TRBV15 with TRBJ2-5; D is perhaps TRBD1 or TRBD2 (5 bases each). Germline V CDR1 and CDR2: LNHNV, YYDKDF (reference sequence). This CDR3 comprises 14 residues. CDR3 amino acids: CATSRGADQETQYF. The CDR3 coding sequence is TGTGCCACCAGTAGAGGGGCAGACCAAGAGACCCAGTACTTC.

The V call is TRBV27, the J call TRBJ1-6, with D unresolved. This CDR3 contains 12 residues. Per germline, CDR1 MNHEY and CDR2 SMNVEV (reference sequence). The ends were cut back, 7 bases at V and 8 bases at J, with 9 bases in the middle. The chain's CDR3 is CASTTGDSPLHF. The DNA for the CDR3 is TGTGCCAGCACTACCGGGGATTCACCCCTCCACTTT.

The CDR3 protein is CAWGRTKGTEAFF. Here the CDR3 DNA reads TGTGCCTGGGGTCGGACCAAGGGGACTGAAGCTTTCTTT. This chain links TRBV30 with TRBJ1-1, with a possible D match to TRBD1 (5 bases). V shed 5 bases and J shed 5 bases, with 15 bases lying between them. The CDR3 contains 13 residues. Per the germline V gene, CDR1 is GTSNPN and CDR2 is SVGIG (reference sequence).